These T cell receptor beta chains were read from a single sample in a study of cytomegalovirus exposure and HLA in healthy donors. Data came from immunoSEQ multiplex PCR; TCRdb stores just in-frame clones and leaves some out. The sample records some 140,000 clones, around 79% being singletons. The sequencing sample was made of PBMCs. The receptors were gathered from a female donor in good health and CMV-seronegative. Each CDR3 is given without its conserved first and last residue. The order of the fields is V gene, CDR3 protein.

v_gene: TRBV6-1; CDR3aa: ASNPGQGGEQY
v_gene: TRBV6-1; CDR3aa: ASRAFNYGYT
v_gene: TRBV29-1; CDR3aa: SVGGTSGTDTQY
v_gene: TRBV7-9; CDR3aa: ASSLARGEQY
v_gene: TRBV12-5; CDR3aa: ASGPRGTYEQY
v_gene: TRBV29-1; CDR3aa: SVRPGLKYGYT
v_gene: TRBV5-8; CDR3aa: ASSLRVGGYGYGYT
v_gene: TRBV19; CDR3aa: ASSLASGRAYEQY
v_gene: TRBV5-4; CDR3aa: ASSLGLGASEKLF
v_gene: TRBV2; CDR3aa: ASKGESTDTQY
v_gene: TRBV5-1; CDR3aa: ASGGGTGHNEQF
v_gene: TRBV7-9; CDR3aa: ASSSQGSSSYEQY
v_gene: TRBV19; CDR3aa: ASSRGRTTGELF
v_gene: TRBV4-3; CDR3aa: ASSQDLENGTEAF
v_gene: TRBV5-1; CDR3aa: ASSGRVEETQY
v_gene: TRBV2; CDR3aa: ASTGRDRGHIYGYT
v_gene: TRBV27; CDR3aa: ASSIILGNEQF
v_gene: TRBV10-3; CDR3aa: AIGAGNSPLH
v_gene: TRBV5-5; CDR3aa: ASSHGGSRGTIY
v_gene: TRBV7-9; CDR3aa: ASSPGVGGYEETQY
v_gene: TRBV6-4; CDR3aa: ASSDSERENEQF
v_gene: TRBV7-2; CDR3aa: ASSPDRERYNEQF
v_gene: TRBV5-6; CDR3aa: ASSFVAGGAKNIQY
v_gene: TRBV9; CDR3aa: ASSVEGKGARDEKLF
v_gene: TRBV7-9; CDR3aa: ASSSTGLASLQETQY
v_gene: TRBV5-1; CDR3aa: ASSLTTGDYGYT
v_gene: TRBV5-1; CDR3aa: ASSLENQGRETQY
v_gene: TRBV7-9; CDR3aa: ASSLKAIQETQY
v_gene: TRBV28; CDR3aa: ASSRPSGGRNTQY
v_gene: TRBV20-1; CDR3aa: SAYYNEQF
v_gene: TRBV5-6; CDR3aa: ASSLGTGSYGYT
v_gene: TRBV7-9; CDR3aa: ASSLTRYEQY
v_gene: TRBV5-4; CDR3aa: ASSSGPSGSYEQY
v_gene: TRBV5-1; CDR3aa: ASTPGTGSGNEQF
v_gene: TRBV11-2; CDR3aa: ASSSGGGRETQY
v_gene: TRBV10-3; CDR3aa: AIREGGGANEKLF
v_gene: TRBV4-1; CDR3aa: ASSFRPGMRNQPQH
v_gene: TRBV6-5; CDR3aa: ASSQDRAGYT
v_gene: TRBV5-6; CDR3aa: ASSLGGGPYNEQF
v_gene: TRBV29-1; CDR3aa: SVGSNEQF
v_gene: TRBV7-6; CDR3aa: ASSGGTGGVEQY
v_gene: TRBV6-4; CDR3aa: ASSSDRGYEQY
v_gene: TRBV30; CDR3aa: AWSLPGGTGELF
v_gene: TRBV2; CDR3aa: ASSEGLAGGPGDTQY
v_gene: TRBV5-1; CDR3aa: ASSMDTYEQY
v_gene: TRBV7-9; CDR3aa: ASSLSESSYNEQF
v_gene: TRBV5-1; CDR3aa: ASSAAGTDEAF